This is a list of T cell receptor beta chains from one sample in a study of memory CD4+ T cells and cytomegalovirus serostatus. The assay was immunoSEQ multiplex PCR, and TCRdb's table has in-frame clones only and misses some. Altogether about 82,000 clones are present, approximately 80% being singletons, with the ten largest covering about 0.72%. Sequencing used memory CD4+ T cells from blood. These receptors all come from an adult in good health and CMV-seronegative. Both conserved end residues are part of each CDR3. The order of the fields is J gene, V gene, D gene, clone size, CDR3 protein, CDR3 DNA. The D gene is left open where the match is weak. Not every row has a clone size; where given, it reads once, few, many or a size class.

>TRBJ1-4|TRBV10-3|.|.
CAISEFSGDGLFF
TGTGCCATCAGTGAGTTTTCCGGCGATGGACTGTTTTTT
>TRBJ2-3|TRBV27|TRBD2|.
CASSRLAPTDTQYF
TGTGCCAGCAGCCGACTAGCGCCTACAGATACGCAGTATTTT
>TRBJ1-6|TRBV10-3|.|.
CAISPGARSSYNSPLHF
TGTGCCATCAGTCCCGGGGCCCGGAGCTCCTATAATTCACCCCTCCACTTT
>TRBJ1-1|TRBV5-6|.|many
CASSLFRNTEAFF
TGTGCCAGCAGCTTGTTTCGAAACACTGAAGCTTTCTTT
>TRBJ1-2|TRBV7-9|.|few
CASSLGRDDGYTF
TGTGCCAGCAGCTTAGGCAGGGATGATGGCTACACCTTC
>TRBJ1-3|TRBV30|.|once
CAWSGETGNTIYF
TGTGCCTGGAGTGGGGAGACTGGAAACACCATATATTTT
>TRBJ1-5|TRBV7-9|.|.
CASSKDSLNQPQHF
TGTGCCAGCAGCAAGGACAGTCTAAATCAGCCCCAGCATTTT
>TRBJ1-1|TRBV6-5|.|once
CASSYTVMNTEAFF
TGTGCCAGCAGTTACACAGTCATGAACACTGAAGCTTTCTTT
>TRBJ2-7|TRBV19|TRBD1|.
CASRIRQGDYEQYF
TGTGCCAGTAGGATACGACAGGGGGACTACGAGCAGTACTTC
>TRBJ2-7|TRBV6-5|.|.
CASSYEATHSYEQYF
TGTGCCAGCAGTTACGAGGCCACGCACTCCTACGAGCAGTACTTC
>TRBJ2-7|TRBV10-1|TRBD1|.
CASSEGQGTDEQYF
TGCGCCAGCAGTGAAGGACAGGGGACCGACGAGCAGTACTTC
>TRBJ1-4|TRBV7-6|TRBD1|.
CASSLGSQGANEKLFF
TGTGCCAGCAGCTTAGGGTCTCAGGGGGCAAATGAAAAACTGTTTTTT